This T cell receptor (beta chain) was recovered during a study of blood T cells in healthy people across ages (dated by TCRdb to about 2015). At the level of the whole study: Template switching captured roughly one uniquely barcoded TCR beta cDNA molecule per two T cells in model experiments. Age-related changes in TCR beta repertoire diversity were measured in the study by deep sequencing normalized with unique cDNA molecular identifiers. Four age groups were formed from the donors: young (average approximately 17 years), middle-aged (around 40), aged (approximately 60) and long-lived (less than 85). To avoid experimental bias, donors of different ages were randomly spread across the sequencing lanes. Using the same blood draw, the study looked at two additional independent replicas of 1 million unique cDNA reads for two donors, one aged 18 to 30 and the other aged 80 or older. Overall results and qualifications from the work: The long-lived group showed more naive CD4+ T cells, fewer expanded clones and increased TCR diversity than the aged group, suggesting age selection. Estimates of total diversity based on one million sequenced T cells were regarded as lower bounds and as underestimates. Bulk unsorted PBMC profiling prevented conclusive comparison of naive and antigen-experienced compartments. Donor CMV infection status was unknown, potentially confounding age-related changes in expanded clonotypes. A strong correlation was found between observed TCR beta diversity and the percentage of naive T cells measured by flow cytometry. As age increased, observed TCR beta diversity per million T cells dropped in a roughly linear way, and a significant reduction was already evident by age 40.

Donors were 40 or so systemically healthy Caucasian individuals from Russia aged 6 to 90 years. About 9.1 milliliters of peripheral blood were collected from each donor into EDTA-treated Vacutainer tubes. Ficoll-Paque density-gradient centrifugation was used to isolate PBMCs, with at least 7 million per sample. Total RNA was extracted from PBMCs with Trizol reagent, with at least 5.5 micrograms obtained per sample. Naive CD45RAhigh/CD27high T cell percentages were measured by flow cytometry on a PBMC aliquot from every donor. CDR1 and CDR2, looked up from the germline V gene, are SGHTA and FQGTGA. From cysteine to phenylalanine, the CDR3 is 15 amino acids long. Only the CDR3 DNA is retained, 45 bases long and in frame from the first base. A word on this clonotype: Which antigen it targets is not known. The junction does not match germline at one end; this may be a read error.

The library was made by 5' RACE. Instrument on record: Illumina HiSeq 2500. A second PCR of about 6 to 11 cycles was run with a J-beta primer mix and a sample-barcoded 5' primer. A unique molecular identifier was introduced onto each TCR beta cDNA molecule by a template-switch 5' adaptor carrying 12 random nucleotides. Each sample yielded at least 2.5 million CDR3-containing paired-end reads. First-strand cDNA synthesis was performed from all RNA using the Mint cDNA synthesis kit, with priming by a TRBC-specific oligonucleotide. After uracil-DNA glycosylase treatment, a first 18-cycle PCR used universal primers M1SS and BC2_uni_R on all cDNA. Regarding the original processing steps: For normalization, 1 million high-quality reads, each with a distinct molecular identifier, were randomly selected from each sample. Reads sharing molecular identifiers were discarded rather than binned into consensus sequences. MiTCR, run with a Q25 quality threshold and the strictest error-elimination algorithm, handled CDR3 identification, clonotype clustering and error correction. A nonparametric unseen species model using Euler transformation provided a lower-bound estimate of total TCR beta diversity. The raw public data were reprocessed by TCRdb itself: fastp quality trimming at Q25, MiXCR clonotype calling, in-frame beta chains only. When rows share a CDR3 protein, they turn into one entry using the most common DNA and genes. The authors' filters were not applied to this entry. Present in this sample are approximately 1.5 million distinct CDR3 sequences, about 32% of which were seen just once. The top ten constitute roughly 12% of the sample.

Specimen: blood. This sequence was found in a woman in her twenties or thirties in good health. The V gene is TRBV7-3 and the J gene is TRBJ2-6; TRBD1 aligns with 9 central bases. The CDR3 sequence is CASSYRGLGADVLTF. The nucleotide sequence is given as TGTGCCAGCAGCTACAGGGGGCTTGGGGCCGACGTCCTGACTTTC.